The T cell receptor beta chain under discussion was sequenced for a study of blood T cells in healthy people across ages. Study details: About one barcoded beta molecule was captured per two T cells (by template switching).

CDR3 size: 14 residues. V was pared by 3 bases and J by 0 bases, with 6 bases between. Per sample, extraction of total RNA gave at least 5.5 micrograms in every case. Concerning this clonotype itself: Its antigen is unidentified.

Next came a second PCR, run for about 6 to 11 cycles, which used a sample-barcoded 5' primer along with a J-beta primer mix. TCRdb re-derived calls from the 5' RACE reads in MiXCR, one entry per CDR3 protein. The sample has about 1.8 million distinct CDR3 sequences, 49% seen once. Findings and limits, study-wide: Expanded clonotype changes were possibly confounded by unknown donor CMV status. Greater diversity and more naive CD4+ cells were seen in long-lived donors than in aged donors.

This sequence joins TRBV12-3 or TRBV12-4 and TRBJ2-4; D unclear. The sample consisted of blood. The TCR was taken from a woman aged 40 to 50 in good health. In DNA form, the CDR3 reads TGTGCCAGCAGTTTGAGGCTAGCCAAAAACATTCAGTACTTC. Protein sequence: CASSLRLAKNIQYF.